The clone carrying this T cell receptor (beta chain) has only a few counts. The antigen is not known. The sample originates from a study of spatial heterogeneity in lung cancer. Germline V gene data show CDR1 as SEHNR and CDR2 as FQNEAQ (reference sequence). Trimming pared 1 base from V and 6 bases from J, leaving 7 bases between. The CDR3 length is 12 residues. Study-level findings and limits: Ubiquitous expanded tumor TCRs were seen in blood more at resection than at follow-up.

Every molecule of TCR cDNA had its own unique molecular identifier. TCRdb called the 5' RACE reads again in MiXCR, with one record for every CDR3 protein. The data show more than 60,000 distinct CDR3 sequences, 7.5% to 9.5% seen once. The time point was: sample taken at primary tumor resection. The donors, 60 to 80 patients with untreated early-stage non-small cell lung cancer, provided the samples. TCRs were sequenced from unsorted whole RNA of tumor, nontumor lung or PBMC. The gene calls are TRBV7-9 and TRBJ2-7; D uncertain. The sequence came from a male donor with early-stage non-small cell lung cancer. Sequencing used PBMCs, obtained at surgery. CDR3 loop: CASSLEVGEQYF. The CDR3 DNA sequence: TGTGCCAGCAGCTTAGAAGTTGGCGAGCAGTACTTC.